This T cell receptor (beta chain) was recovered during a study of blood T cell repertoires in COVID-19. Turning to the study itself: Whether acute or convalescent, the COVID-19 samples came from the United States, Italy and Spain. PBMCs, B-cell-depleted T cells, or T cells were the source of the cDNA or gDNA that made up the material.

Libraries were prepared by immunoSEQ multiplex PCR; TCRdb keeps only in-frame clonotypes and omits some of them. The sample includes some 160,000 clones, roughly 74% of them seen just once. The CDR3 is made up of 17 amino acids. Per the germline V gene, CDR1 is LNHNV and CDR2 is YYDKDF (reference sequence). The V gene end was trimmed by 5 bases and the J gene end by 9 bases; junction bases not matched to a gene: 14. The sequence was collected from a woman of 80 years or more with acute or convalescent COVID-19. The chain uses TRBV15 and TRBJ1-6, with 9 nucleotides matching TRBD1. The sequencing sample was made of peripheral blood. CDR3 protein: CATSPHPPGQGGSPLHF. CDR3 sequence (DNA): TGTGCCACCAGCCCGCACCCACCGGGACAGGGAGGTTCACCCCTCCACTTT. The full variable domain, completed using reference TRBV15 and TRBJ1-6, is DAMVIQNPRYQVTQFGKPVTLSCSQTLNHNVMYWYQQKSSQAPKLLFHYYDKDFNNEADTPDNFQSRRPNTSFCFLDIRSPGLGDTAMYLCATSPHPPGQGGSPLHFGNGTRLTVT.